Sequencing of this T cell receptor (beta chain) was carried out in a study of monozygotic twins with inflammatory bowel disease (dated by TCRdb to about 2019). Context from the whole study: The complete study included about 30 monozygotic twin pairs: 19 IBD-discordant Danish pairs and nine German pairs, of which four were IBD-concordant and five were IBD-discordant. Each individual had, on average, about 151 000 unique TCRalpha sequences and 181 000 unique TCRbeta sequences available for analysis. Within discordant pairs, disease-associated traits were sought mainly by comparing IBD patients with their genetically identical healthy co-twins. What the work shows at the level of the full study, not this receptor alone: The analysis was unable to tell different T cell subtypes apart. TCRbeta repertoire diversity, by inverse Simpson index, was decreased in IBD patients compared with their healthy co-twins. Because patients received different immunosuppressive treatments, the repertoires may have picked up extra background noise and variability between individuals. Fewer clonotypes were shared with other individuals by IBD patients than by healthy twins, most markedly in patients showing signs of disease activity. No difference in repertoire similarity was observed between concordant and discordant twins, possibly owing to limited statistical power. The results gave no support for a single strong signal or clonotype linked to IBD.

From each donor, a roughly 2.5 ml peripheral blood sample was collected into PAXgene tubes and kept at -80 degrees C. Without T cell sorting, total RNA was isolated from whole blood using the PAXgene blood miRNA kit on an automated QIAcube. Deep TCRalpha and TCRbeta repertoire profiling with unique molecular barcoding was performed on peripheral blood of monozygotic twin pairs concordant or discordant for inflammatory bowel disease. Smoking habits were recorded for all twin pairs, and each individual was classified as a current, former or never smoker. As to this clonotype: What antigen it recognizes has not been identified.

The library was built by means of 5' RACE. The input for every TCR library was roughly 4,000 ng of total RNA. For each sample, cDNA was synthesized in eight separate reactions using SMARTScribe reverse transcriptase. During cDNA synthesis, unique molecular identifiers containing a 6-nucleotide sample barcode were introduced by template switching. Two nested PCRs of about 17 and 10 cycles amplified the TCRalpha and TCRbeta cDNA, and bead purification followed each PCR. Before amplification, the cDNA was treated with uracil DNA-glycosylase and purified using the QIAquick PCR purification kit. The second PCR added Illumina TruSeq-compatible adapters along with sample-specific barcodes. Library quality and concentration were assessed using TapeStation and Qubit, and about 5 ng of each library was pooled. The pooled libraries were sequenced with 2 x 100 bp reads and custom sequencing primers on an Illumina HiSeq2500 single-index Rapid Run. As for the original processing: MiGEC version 1.2.6 was used for UMI-based consensus assembly, which corrected PCR and sequencing errors. MiXCR version 2.1.1 was used to carry out V(D)J alignment, clonotype assembly and CDR3 extraction. To normalise gene usage, clonotype sharing and MAIT/NKT TCR abundance, the top 1000, 10 000 and 20 000 clonotypes in each sample were analysed. After downsampling to 27 000 UMIs, diversity was calculated as the inverse Simpson index using the vegan R package. Statistical testing used paired Mann-Whitney U tests on the discordant twin pairs and applied Benjamini-Hochberg correction for multiple testing. Reads reprocessed by TCRdb are summarized as one entry per CDR3 protein sequence, and DNA is absent. It is TCRdb's table, rather than the study itself, that gives the V and J calls and clone size. The sample table gives fewer than 350,000 distinct CDR3 sequences. Approximately 2% of the sample belongs to the ten largest clones.

The sample was blood. This sequence was found in a human donor with ulcerative colitis or Crohn's disease, or a healthy co-twin of an affected twin (not recorded which).

The CDR3 corresponds to CASSTGTNLPREYF. The chain links TRBV5-1 with TRBJ2-7; the D call of TRBD1 rests on TCRdb alone, since no DNA is present to check it. From cysteine to phenylalanine, the CDR3 is 14 amino acids long. No DNA accompanies this entry. The germline V gene supplies CDR1 SGHRS and CDR2 YFSETQ.